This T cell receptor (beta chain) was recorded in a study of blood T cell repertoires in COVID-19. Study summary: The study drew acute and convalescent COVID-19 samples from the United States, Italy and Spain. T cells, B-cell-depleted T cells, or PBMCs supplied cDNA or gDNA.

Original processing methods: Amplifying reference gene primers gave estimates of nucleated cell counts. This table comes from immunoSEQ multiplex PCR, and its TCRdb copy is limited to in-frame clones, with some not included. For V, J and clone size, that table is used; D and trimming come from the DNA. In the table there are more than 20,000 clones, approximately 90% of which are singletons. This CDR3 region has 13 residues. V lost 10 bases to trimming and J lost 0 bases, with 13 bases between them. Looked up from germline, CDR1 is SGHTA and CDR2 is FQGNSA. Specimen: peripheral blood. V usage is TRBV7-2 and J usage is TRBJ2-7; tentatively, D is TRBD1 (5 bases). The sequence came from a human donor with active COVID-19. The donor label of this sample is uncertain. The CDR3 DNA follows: TGTGCCACGAGCCACAGGTACTCCTACGAGCAGTACTTC. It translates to CATSHRYSYEQYF.